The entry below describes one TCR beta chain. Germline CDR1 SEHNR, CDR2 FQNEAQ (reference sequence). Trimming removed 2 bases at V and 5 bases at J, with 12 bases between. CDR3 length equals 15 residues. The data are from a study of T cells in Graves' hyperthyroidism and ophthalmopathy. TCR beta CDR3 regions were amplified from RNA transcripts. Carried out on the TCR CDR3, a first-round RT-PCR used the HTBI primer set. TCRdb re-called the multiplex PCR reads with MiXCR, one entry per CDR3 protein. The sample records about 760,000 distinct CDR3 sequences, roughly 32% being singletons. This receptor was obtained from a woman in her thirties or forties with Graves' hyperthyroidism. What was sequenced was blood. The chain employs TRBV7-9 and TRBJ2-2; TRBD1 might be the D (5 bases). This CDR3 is CASSLSRVVTGELFF. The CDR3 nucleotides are TGTGCCAGCAGCTTAAGCAGGGTGGTAACCGGGGAGCTGTTTTTT.